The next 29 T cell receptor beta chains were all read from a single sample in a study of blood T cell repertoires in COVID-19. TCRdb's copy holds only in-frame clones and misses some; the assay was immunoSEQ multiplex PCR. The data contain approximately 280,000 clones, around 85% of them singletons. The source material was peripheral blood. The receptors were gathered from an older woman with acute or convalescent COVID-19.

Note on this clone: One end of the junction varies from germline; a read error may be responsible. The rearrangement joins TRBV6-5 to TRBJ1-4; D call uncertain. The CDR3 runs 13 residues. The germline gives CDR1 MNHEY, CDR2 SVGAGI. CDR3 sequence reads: CASSDSSSEKLFF. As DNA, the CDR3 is TGTGCCAGCAGTGACTCTTCGAGTGAAAAACTGTTTTTT.

CDR3 sequence (DNA): TGTGCCAGCAGCCCTCGGACTAGCGGGAACGAGCAGTACTTC. Translated: CASSPRTSGNEQYF. The V call is TRBV9, the J call TRBJ2-7, with 12 bases identical to TRBD2. In germline, CDR1 is SGDLS, CDR2 YYNGEE. This CDR3 has 14 amino acids. The V segment lost 4 bases and the J segment 5 bases; nucleotides outside the gene matches: 4.

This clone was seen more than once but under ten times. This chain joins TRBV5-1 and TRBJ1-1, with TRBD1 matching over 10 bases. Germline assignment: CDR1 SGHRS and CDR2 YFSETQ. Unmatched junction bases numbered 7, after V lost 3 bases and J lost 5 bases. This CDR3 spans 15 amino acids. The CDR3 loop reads CASSSTGTGDTEAFF. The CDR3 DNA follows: TGCGCCAGCAGCTCCACCGGGACAGGGGATACTGAAGCTTTCTTT.

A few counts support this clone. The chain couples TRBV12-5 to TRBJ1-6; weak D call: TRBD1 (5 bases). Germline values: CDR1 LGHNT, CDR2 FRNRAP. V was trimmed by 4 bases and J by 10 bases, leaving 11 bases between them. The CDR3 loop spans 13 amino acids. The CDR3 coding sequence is TGTGCTAGTGGTTCGGGGGTGAGGTCACCCCTCCACTTT. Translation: CASGSGVRSPLHF.

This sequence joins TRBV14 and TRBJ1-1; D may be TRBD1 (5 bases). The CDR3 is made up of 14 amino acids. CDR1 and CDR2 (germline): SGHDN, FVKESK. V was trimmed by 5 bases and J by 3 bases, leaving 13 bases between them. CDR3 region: CASSWGGMDTEAFF. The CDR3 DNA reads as TGTGCCAGCAGCTGGGGGGGTATGGACACTGAAGCTTTCTTT.

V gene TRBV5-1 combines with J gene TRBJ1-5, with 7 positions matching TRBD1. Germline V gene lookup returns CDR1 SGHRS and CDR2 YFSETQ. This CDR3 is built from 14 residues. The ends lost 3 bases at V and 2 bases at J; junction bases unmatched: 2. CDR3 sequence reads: CASSSGTGNQPQHF. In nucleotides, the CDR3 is TGCGCCAGCAGCTCGGGGACAGGCAATCAGCCCCAGCATTTT.

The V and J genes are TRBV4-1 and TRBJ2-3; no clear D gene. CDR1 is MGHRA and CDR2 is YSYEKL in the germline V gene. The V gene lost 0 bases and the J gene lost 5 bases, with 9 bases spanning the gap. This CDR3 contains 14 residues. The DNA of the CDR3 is TGCGCCAGCAGCCAAGATGGCCTAGGAGATACGCAGTATTTT. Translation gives CASSQDGLGDTQYF.

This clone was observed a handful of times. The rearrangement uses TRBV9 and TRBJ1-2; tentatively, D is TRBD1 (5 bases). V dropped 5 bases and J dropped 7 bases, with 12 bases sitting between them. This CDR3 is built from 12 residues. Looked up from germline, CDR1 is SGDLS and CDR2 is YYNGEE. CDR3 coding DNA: TGTGCCAGCAGGACAGTTTGGGGTGGCTACACCTTC. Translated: CASRTVWGGYTF.

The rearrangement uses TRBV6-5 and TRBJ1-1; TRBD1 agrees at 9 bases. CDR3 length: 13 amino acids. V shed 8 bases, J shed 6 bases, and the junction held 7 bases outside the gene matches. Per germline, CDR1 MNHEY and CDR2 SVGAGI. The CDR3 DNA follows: TGTGCCAGCGTTCCGGGACAGGGCCCTGAAGCTTTCTTT. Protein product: CASVPGQGPEAFF.

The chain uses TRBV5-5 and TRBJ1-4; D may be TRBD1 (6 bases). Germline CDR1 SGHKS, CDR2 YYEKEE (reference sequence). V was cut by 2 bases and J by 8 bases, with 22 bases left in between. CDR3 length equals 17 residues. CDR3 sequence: CASSLGSFGGQGEKLFF. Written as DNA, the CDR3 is TGTGCCAGCAGCTTAGGATCTTTCGGGGGGCAAGGGGAAAAACTGTTTTTT.

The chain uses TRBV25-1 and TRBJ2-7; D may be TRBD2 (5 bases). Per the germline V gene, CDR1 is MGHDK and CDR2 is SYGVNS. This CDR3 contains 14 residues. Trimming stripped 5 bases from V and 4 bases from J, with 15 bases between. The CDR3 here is CASSRDGLSYEQYF. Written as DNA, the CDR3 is TGTGCCAGCAGTCGCGACGGACTCTCGTACGAGCAGTACTTC.

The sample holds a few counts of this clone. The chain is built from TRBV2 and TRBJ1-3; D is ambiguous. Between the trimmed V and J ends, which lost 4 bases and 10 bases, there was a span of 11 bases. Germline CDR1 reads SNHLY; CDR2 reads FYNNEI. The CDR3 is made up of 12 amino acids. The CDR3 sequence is CASSAVPSTIYF. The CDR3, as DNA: TGTGCCAGCAGTGCGGTCCCTTCAACCATATATTTT. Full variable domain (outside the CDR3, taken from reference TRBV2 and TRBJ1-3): EPEVTQTPSHQVTQMGQEVILRCVPISNHLYFYWYRQILGQKVEFLVSFYNNEISEKSEIFDDQFSVERPDGSNFTLKIRSTKLEDSAMYFCASSAVPSTIYFGEGSWLTVV.

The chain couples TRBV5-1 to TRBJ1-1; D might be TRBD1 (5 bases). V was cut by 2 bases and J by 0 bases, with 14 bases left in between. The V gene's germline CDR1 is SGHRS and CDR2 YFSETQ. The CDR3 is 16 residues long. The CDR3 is CASSFRRGTVNTEAFF. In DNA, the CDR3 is TGCGCCAGCAGCTTTCGTCGCGGGACGGTGAACACTGAAGCTTTCTTT.

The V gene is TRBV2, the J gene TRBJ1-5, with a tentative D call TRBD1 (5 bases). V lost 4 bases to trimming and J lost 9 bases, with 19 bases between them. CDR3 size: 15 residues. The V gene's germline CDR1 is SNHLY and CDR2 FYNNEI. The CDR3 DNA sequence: TGTGCCAGCAGTGCCGATTCCAAACAGGTGCGGCCCCAGCATTTT. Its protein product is CASSADSKQVRPQHF.

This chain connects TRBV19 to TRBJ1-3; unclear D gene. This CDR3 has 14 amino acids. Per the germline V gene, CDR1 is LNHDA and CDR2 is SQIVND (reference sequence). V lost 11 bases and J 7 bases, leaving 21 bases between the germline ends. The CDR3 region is CAAGSRQEWNTIYF. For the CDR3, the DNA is TGTGCCGCTGGAAGTAGGCAGGAATGGAACACCATATATTTT.

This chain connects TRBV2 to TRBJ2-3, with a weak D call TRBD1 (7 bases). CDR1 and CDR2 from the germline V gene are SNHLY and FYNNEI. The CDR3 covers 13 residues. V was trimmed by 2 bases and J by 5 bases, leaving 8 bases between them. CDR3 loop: CASSEQGGDTQYF. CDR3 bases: TGTGCCAGCAGTGAACAGGGGGGAGATACGCAGTATTTT.

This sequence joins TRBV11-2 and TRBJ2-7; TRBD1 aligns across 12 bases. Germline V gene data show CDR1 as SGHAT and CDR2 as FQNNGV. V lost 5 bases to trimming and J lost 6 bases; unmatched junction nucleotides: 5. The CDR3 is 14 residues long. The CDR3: CASSRTGQGAEQYF. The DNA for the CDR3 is TGTGCCAGCAGCCGTACGGGACAGGGGGCCGAGCAGTACTTC.

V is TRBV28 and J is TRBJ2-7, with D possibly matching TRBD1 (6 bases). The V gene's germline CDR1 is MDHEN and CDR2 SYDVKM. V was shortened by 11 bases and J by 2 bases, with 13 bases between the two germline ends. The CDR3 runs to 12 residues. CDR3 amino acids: CASGRGTYEQYF. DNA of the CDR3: TGTGCCTCGGGCAGGGGTACCTACGAGCAGTACTTC.

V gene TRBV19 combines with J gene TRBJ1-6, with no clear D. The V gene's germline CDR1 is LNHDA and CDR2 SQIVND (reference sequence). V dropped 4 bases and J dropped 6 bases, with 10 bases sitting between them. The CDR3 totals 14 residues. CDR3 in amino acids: CASSNQNSNSPLHF. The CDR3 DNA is TGTGCCAGTAGTAATCAGAATTCTAATTCACCCCTCCACTTT. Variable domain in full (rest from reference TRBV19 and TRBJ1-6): DGGITQSPKYLFRKEGQNVTLSCEQNLNHDAMYWYRQDPGQGLRLIYYSQIVNDFQKGDIAEGYSVSREKKESFPLTVTSAQKNPTAFYLCASSNQNSNSPLHFGNGTRLTVT.

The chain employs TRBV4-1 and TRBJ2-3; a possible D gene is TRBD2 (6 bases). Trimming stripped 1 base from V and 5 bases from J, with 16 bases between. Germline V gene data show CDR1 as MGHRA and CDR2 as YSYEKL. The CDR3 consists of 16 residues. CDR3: CASSQGAAGIGDTQYF. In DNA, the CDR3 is TGCGCCAGCAGCCAAGGGGCGGCGGGGATCGGAGATACGCAGTATTTT.

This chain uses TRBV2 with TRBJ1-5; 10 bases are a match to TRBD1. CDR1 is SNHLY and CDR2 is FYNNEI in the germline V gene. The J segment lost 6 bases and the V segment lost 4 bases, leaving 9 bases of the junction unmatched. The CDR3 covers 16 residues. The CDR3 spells CASSGTGGIVSQPQHF. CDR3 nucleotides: TGTGCCAGCAGTGGGACAGGGGGGATAGTCTCTCAGCCCCAGCATTTT.

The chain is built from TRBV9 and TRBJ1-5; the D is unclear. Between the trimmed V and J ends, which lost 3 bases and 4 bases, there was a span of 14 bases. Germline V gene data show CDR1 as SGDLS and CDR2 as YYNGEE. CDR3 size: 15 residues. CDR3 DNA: TGTGCCAGCAGCGCAGGCCCCTCCTTAAATCAGCCCCAGCATTTT. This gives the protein CASSAGPSLNQPQHF.

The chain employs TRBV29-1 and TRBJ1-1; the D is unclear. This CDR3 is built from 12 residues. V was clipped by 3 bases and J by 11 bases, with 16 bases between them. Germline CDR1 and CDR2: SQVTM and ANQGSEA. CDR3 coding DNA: TGCAGCGTTGAGGTGGGCCGCGAGAAGGCTTTCTTT. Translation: CSVEVGREKAFF.

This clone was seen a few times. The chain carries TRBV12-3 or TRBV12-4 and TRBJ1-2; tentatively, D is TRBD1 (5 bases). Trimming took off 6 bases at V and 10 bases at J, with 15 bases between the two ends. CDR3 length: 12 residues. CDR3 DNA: TGTGCCAGCAGCCTGCGGGGGTTGGACTACACCTTC. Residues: CASSLRGLDYTF.

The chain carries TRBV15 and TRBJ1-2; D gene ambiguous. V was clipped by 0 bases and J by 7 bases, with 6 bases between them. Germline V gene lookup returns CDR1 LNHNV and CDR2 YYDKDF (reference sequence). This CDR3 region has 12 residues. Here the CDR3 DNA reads TGTGCCACCAGCAGAGATGGAGGTGGCTACACCTTC. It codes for CATSRDGGGYTF.

The CDR3 DNA follows: TGTGCCAGCAAGCGGGGGGTATCCTACAATGAGCAGTTCTTC. This translates into CASKRGVSYNEQFF. The chain joins TRBV19 to TRBJ2-1; the match to TRBD2 covers 9 bases. Germline V gene data show CDR1 as LNHDA and CDR2 as SQIVND (reference sequence). There are 14 residues in the CDR3. V lost 9 bases, J lost 1 base, and 4 bases stayed unmatched. The full variable domain, completed using reference TRBV19 and TRBJ2-1, is DGGITQSPKYLFRKEGQNVTLSCEQNLNHDAMYWYRQDPGQGLRLIYYSQIVNDFQKGDIAEGYSVSREKKESFPLTVTSAQKNPTAFYLCASKRGVSYNEQFFGPGTRLTVL.

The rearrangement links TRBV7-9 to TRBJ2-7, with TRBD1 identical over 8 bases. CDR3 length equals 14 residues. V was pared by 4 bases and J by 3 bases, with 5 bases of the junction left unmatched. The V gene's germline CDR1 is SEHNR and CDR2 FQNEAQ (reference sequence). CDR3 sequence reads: CASSSYGTGYEQYF. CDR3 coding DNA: TGTGCCAGCAGCTCCTACGGGACAGGCTACGAGCAGTACTTC.

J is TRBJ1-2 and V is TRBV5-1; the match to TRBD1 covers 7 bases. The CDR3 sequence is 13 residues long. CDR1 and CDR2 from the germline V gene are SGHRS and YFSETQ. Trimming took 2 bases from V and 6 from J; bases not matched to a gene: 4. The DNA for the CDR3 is TGCGCCAGCAGCTTTGGGCAGGGGGATGGCTACACCTTC. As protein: CASSFGQGDGYTF. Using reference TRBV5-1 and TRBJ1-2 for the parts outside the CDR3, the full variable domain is KAGVTQTPRYLIKTRGQQVTLSCSPISGHRSVSWYQQTPGQGLQFLFEYFSETQRNKGNFPGRFSGRQFSNSRSEMNVSTLELGDSALYLCASSFGQGDGYTFGSGTRLTVV.

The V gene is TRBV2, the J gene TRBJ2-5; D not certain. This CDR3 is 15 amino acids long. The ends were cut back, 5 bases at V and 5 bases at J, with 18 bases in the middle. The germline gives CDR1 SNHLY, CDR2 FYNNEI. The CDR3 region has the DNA TGTGCCAGCAGTCCCGCGCGGCGGCGCTCGGAGACCCAGTACTTC. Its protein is CASSPARRRSETQYF.